These 9 T cell receptor beta chains share one sample of origin, sequenced in a study of cytomegalovirus exposure and HLA in healthy donors. Primers for the PCR totalled 60 Vbeta and 13 Jbeta. Only in-frame clones appear in the TCRdb table, and some are missing; sequencing was by immunoSEQ multiplex PCR. The profile shows around 150,000 clones, around 80% of them singletons. Sequences were obtained from PBMCs. Source of these receptors: a man between 18 and 29 years old in good health and CMV-seronegative.

V is TRBV7-2 and J is TRBJ1-2; D call uncertain. There are 15 residues in the CDR3. Germline V gene sequence: CDR1 SGHTA, CDR2 FQGNSA. V lost 5 bases and J 5 bases, leaving 18 bases between the germline ends. The CDR3 region is CASSPLSPLSYGYTF. The CDR3, as DNA: TGTGCCAGCAGCCCCCTGTCACCCCTTAGTTATGGCTACACCTTC.

The rearrangement uses TRBV19 and TRBJ2-1, with TRBD2 matching 7 bases. The CDR3 length is 16 residues. Germline loops: CDR1 LNHDA, CDR2 SQIVND (reference sequence). With V trimmed by 9 bases and J by 1 base, 12 bases remained unmatched. Written as DNA, the CDR3 is TGTGCCAGCACCCCTGGCGGGAGACGTTCCTACAATGAGCAGTTCTTC. Its translation: CASTPGGRRSYNEQFF.

This rearrangement joins TRBV30 to TRBJ1-5; 8 positions agree with TRBD1. Trimming cost V 2 bases and J 4 bases; bases outside gene matches: 7. Germline loops: CDR1 GTSNPN, CDR2 SVGIG (reference sequence). The CDR3 extends over 15 amino acids. CDR3 sequence reads: CAWSHPGQANQPQHF. Written as DNA, the CDR3 is TGTGCCTGGAGTCATCCGGGACAGGCTAATCAGCCCCAGCATTTT.

DNA of the CDR3: TGTGCCAGCTCACAGGCGGGAGGCCGACGCGAGCAGTACTTC. Translation: CASSQAGGRREQYF. The J gene is TRBJ2-7, the V gene TRBV18, with 8 bases identical to TRBD2. Losses at the gene ends were 4 bases for V and 6 bases for J; bases not matched to a gene: 8. In germline, CDR1 is KGHSH, CDR2 LQKENI. The CDR3 length is 14 residues.

The genes are TRBV28 and TRBJ2-5, with D possibly matching TRBD2 (7 bases). Germline V gives CDR1 MDHEN, CDR2 SYDVKM. The CDR3 spans 14 residues. V lost 10 bases to trimming and J lost 1 base, with 16 bases between them. The CDR3 sequence: CATHEGGVQETQYF. The CDR3 DNA reads as TGTGCCACCCATGAAGGGGGGGTCCAAGAGACCCAGTACTTC.

This clone occurred a few times. The chain is built from TRBV12-5 and TRBJ2-2; D is uncertain. The V and J ends lost 4 bases and 6 bases respectively, with 18 bases between them. This CDR3 spans 16 amino acids. Per germline, CDR1 LGHNT and CDR2 FRNRAP. CDR3 in amino acids: CASGSPSGIGSGELFF. The CDR3 coding sequence is TGTGCTAGTGGTTCCCCTTCCGGCATCGGGTCCGGGGAGCTGTTTTTT.

This clone appeared a few times. The V call is TRBV5-1, the J call TRBJ1-1, with 8 bases lining up with TRBD1. This CDR3 spans 14 amino acids. Germline V gene data show CDR1 as SGHRS and CDR2 as YFSETQ. The trim removed 2 bases at V and 1 base at J, leaving 1 base unmatched. The CDR3 region has the DNA TGCGCCAGCAGCTTCGGGACAGGGAACACTGAAGCTTTCTTT. It encodes CASSFGTGNTEAFF.

Judged by abundance, this clone is medium-sized. The chain recombines TRBV5-1 with TRBJ1-2; 8 bases are a match to TRBD1. From germline, CDR1 is SGHRS and CDR2 YFSETQ. The CDR3 contains 13 residues. The V and J ends lost 4 bases and 6 bases, in that order; junction bases with no gene match: 5. The CDR3 reads CASSTGQEDGYTF. The CDR3 bases are TGCGCCAGCAGCACGGGACAGGAGGATGGCTACACCTTC.

This clone has only a few counts. This chain joins TRBV6-5 and TRBJ1-2, with 7 nucleotides matching TRBD1. The germline V gene has CDR1 MNHEY and CDR2 SVGAGI. The CDR3 sequence is 15 residues long. V lost 6 bases to trimming and J lost 2 bases; unmatched junction nucleotides: 9. This CDR3 is CASRLHLGQNYGYTF. The CDR3 DNA reads as TGTGCCAGCAGACTTCATCTGGGACAGAACTATGGCTACACCTTC.